Listed below are T cell receptor beta chains from one sample, sequenced in a study of blood T cell repertoires in COVID-19. Here immunoSEQ multiplex PCR was the method, and the copy in TCRdb shows in-frame clones only, minus some. The sample lists roughly 230,000 clones; roughly 89% were seen once. The sequenced sample consisted of peripheral blood. These receptors were taken from a woman in her thirties or forties who had recovered from COVID-19. CDR3s include the opening cysteine and the closing phenylalanine or tryptophan. Fields, in order: V gene, D gene, J gene, clone size, CDR3 protein, CDR3 DNA. The D gene is left open where the match is weak. For some rows the clone size is stated as once, few or many, or as a class when expanded; others skip it.

V: TRBV5-1
D: TRBD1
J: TRBJ2-6
size: .
CDR3: CASSQGQGLSGANVLTF
DNA: TGCGCCAGCAGCCAGGGACAGGGGCTCTCTGGGGCCAACGTCCTGACTTTC

V: TRBV27
D: .
J: TRBJ2-1
size: few
CDR3: CASSLSGSGNEQFF
DNA: TGTGCCAGCAGTTTATCGGGTTCAGGAAATGAGCAGTTCTTC

V: TRBV24-1
D: TRBD1
J: TRBJ1-4
size: .
CDR3: CATSETGSGEKLFF
DNA: TGTGCCACCAGTGAGACAGGGTCTGGTGAAAAACTGTTTTTT

V: TRBV5-3
D: .
J: TRBJ1-2
size: .
CDR3: CARSLRDPNYGYTF
DNA: TGTGCCAGAAGCTTGCGGGATCCCAACTATGGCTACACCTTC

V: TRBV5-4
D: TRBD1
J: TRBJ1-1
size: .
CDR3: CASSNTGEGSRGAFF
DNA: TGTGCCAGCAGCAACACAGGGGAAGGGAGTCGGGGAGCTTTCTTT

V: TRBV18
D: TRBD2
J: TRBJ2-7
size: .
CDR3: CASSLREVDEQYF
DNA: TGTGCCAGCTCACTACGGGAGGTTGACGAGCAGTACTTC

V: TRBV6-4
D: TRBD2
J: TRBJ2-2
size: .
CDR3: CASSESASGRGELFF
DNA: TGTGCCAGCAGTGAGTCGGCTAGCGGGAGAGGGGAGCTGTTTTTT

V: TRBV7-9
D: TRBD1
J: TRBJ1-3
size: .
CDR3: CASSQGQVSGNTIYF
DNA: TGTGCCAGCAGCCAGGGACAGGTCTCTGGAAACACCATATATTTT

V: TRBV11-2
D: .
J: TRBJ1-6
size: once
CDR3: CASSLGEADNSPLHF
DNA: TGTGCCAGCAGCTTAGGTGAGGCAGATAATTCACCCCTCCACTTT

V: TRBV5-4
D: TRBD1
J: TRBJ1-6
size: .
CDR3: CASRVDRGNSPLHF
DNA: TGTGCCAGCAGGGTAGACAGGGGGAATTCACCCCTCCACTTT

V: TRBV5-5
D: TRBD1
J: TRBJ1-2
size: once
CDR3: CASSLTGTATDYGYTF
DNA: TGTGCCAGCAGCTTAACCGGGACAGCAACCGACTATGGCTACACCTTC

V: TRBV6-5
D: .
J: TRBJ1-5
size: few
CDR3: CASSLRTGGNQPQHF
DNA: TGTGCCAGCAGTTTGCGGACGGGAGGCAATCAGCCCCAGCATTTT

V: TRBV3-1/TRBV3-2
D: .
J: TRBJ2-1
size: .
CDR3: CASSLQGGGNEQFF
DNA: TGTGCCAGCAGCTTGCAGGGAGGGGGAAATGAGCAGTTCTTC

V: TRBV24-1
D: TRBD1
J: TRBJ1-4
size: .
CDR3: CATSETTGGYEKLFF
DNA: TGTGCCACCAGTGAGACGACAGGGGGCTATGAAAAACTGTTTTTT

V: TRBV29-1
D: .
J: TRBJ2-4
size: .
CDR3: CSVGLGVRRNIQYF
DNA: TGCAGCGTGGGGCTTGGAGTCCGTAGAAACATTCAGTACTTC

V: TRBV5-4
D: .
J: TRBJ2-5
size: .
CDR3: CASSLDNAGTQYF
DNA: TGTGCCAGCAGCTTGGACAACGCGGGGACCCAGTACTTC

V: TRBV6-5
D: .
J: TRBJ2-3
size: .
CDR3: CASSYSRITDTQYF
DNA: TGTGCCAGCAGTTACTCCAGGATCACAGATACGCAGTATTTT

V: TRBV6-5
D: .
J: TRBJ2-2
size: .
CDR3: CASSYSSRGNTGELFF
DNA: TGTGCCAGCAGTTACTCGAGCCGGGGGAACACCGGGGAGCTGTTTTTT

V: TRBV4-3
D: TRBD2
J: TRBJ2-1
size: once
CDR3: CASSQVGPGSGPYNEQFF
DNA: TGCGCCAGCAGCCAAGTCGGCCCGGGTAGCGGGCCCTACAATGAGCAGTTCTTC

V: TRBV6-2/TRBV6-3
D: TRBD2
J: TRBJ2-1
size: .
CDR3: CASSYSYRGGRINEQFF
DNA: TGTGCCAGCAGTTACTCTTATCGTGGCGGGAGAATAAATGAGCAGTTCTTC

V: TRBV24-1
D: .
J: TRBJ2-3
size: .
CDR3: CATSAYGRPKDTQYF
DNA: TGTGCCACCAGTGCGTACGGGAGACCGAAAGATACGCAGTATTTT

V: TRBV19
D: .
J: TRBJ1-2
size: .
CDR3: CASIPTLGGRYTF
DNA: TGTGCCAGTATTCCCACATTGGGGGGTCGCTACACCTTC

V: TRBV7-2
D: TRBD2
J: TRBJ2-5
size: .
CDR3: CASSSPTGGWETQYF
DNA: TGTGCCAGCAGCTCCCCTACGGGAGGGTGGGAGACCCAGTACTTC

V: TRBV5-1
D: TRBD2
J: TRBJ2-1
size: .
CDR3: CASSSGLGRYNEQFF
DNA: TGCGCCAGCAGCTCAGGACTAGGTCGTTACAATGAGCAGTTCTTC

V: TRBV14
D: .
J: TRBJ2-1
size: .
CDR3: CASSRRGTGRYNEQFF
DNA: TGTGCCAGCAGCCGGCGCGGCACAGGGAGATACAATGAGCAGTTCTTC

V: TRBV6-1
D: .
J: TRBJ1-1
size: .
CDR3: CASSEEADSYTEAFF
DNA: TGTGCCAGCAGTGAAGAAGCCGACAGCTACACTGAAGCTTTCTTT

V: TRBV10-1
D: .
J: TRBJ2-2
size: .
CDR3: CASSPFPGLQLVNTGELFF
DNA: TGCGCCAGCAGCCCTTTCCCGGGACTCCAATTGGTGAACACCGGGGAGCTGTTTTTT

V: TRBV7-9
D: .
J: TRBJ2-3
size: .
CDR3: CASSLSGSADTQYF
DNA: TGTGCCAGCAGCTTGTCGGGGTCGGCAGATACGCAGTATTTT

V: TRBV2
D: TRBD2
J: TRBJ2-2
size: few
CDR3: CASSLGGAHGELFF
DNA: TGTGCCAGCAGTCTCGGGGGGGCGCACGGGGAGCTGTTTTTT

V: TRBV7-2
D: .
J: TRBJ2-2
size: .
CDR3: CASSFQTARGGELFF
DNA: TGTGCCAGCAGCTTCCAGACGGCTAGGGGCGGGGAGCTGTTTTTT

V: TRBV5-1
D: TRBD2
J: TRBJ2-3
size: once
CDR3: CASSSGLAGETDTQYF
DNA: TGCGCCAGCAGCTCCGGACTAGCGGGTGAAACAGATACGCAGTATTTT

V: TRBV7-9
D: .
J: TRBJ1-1
size: .
CDR3: CASSLLSQGNTEAFF
DNA: TGTGCCAGCAGCTTATTATCACAGGGAAACACTGAAGCTTTCTTT